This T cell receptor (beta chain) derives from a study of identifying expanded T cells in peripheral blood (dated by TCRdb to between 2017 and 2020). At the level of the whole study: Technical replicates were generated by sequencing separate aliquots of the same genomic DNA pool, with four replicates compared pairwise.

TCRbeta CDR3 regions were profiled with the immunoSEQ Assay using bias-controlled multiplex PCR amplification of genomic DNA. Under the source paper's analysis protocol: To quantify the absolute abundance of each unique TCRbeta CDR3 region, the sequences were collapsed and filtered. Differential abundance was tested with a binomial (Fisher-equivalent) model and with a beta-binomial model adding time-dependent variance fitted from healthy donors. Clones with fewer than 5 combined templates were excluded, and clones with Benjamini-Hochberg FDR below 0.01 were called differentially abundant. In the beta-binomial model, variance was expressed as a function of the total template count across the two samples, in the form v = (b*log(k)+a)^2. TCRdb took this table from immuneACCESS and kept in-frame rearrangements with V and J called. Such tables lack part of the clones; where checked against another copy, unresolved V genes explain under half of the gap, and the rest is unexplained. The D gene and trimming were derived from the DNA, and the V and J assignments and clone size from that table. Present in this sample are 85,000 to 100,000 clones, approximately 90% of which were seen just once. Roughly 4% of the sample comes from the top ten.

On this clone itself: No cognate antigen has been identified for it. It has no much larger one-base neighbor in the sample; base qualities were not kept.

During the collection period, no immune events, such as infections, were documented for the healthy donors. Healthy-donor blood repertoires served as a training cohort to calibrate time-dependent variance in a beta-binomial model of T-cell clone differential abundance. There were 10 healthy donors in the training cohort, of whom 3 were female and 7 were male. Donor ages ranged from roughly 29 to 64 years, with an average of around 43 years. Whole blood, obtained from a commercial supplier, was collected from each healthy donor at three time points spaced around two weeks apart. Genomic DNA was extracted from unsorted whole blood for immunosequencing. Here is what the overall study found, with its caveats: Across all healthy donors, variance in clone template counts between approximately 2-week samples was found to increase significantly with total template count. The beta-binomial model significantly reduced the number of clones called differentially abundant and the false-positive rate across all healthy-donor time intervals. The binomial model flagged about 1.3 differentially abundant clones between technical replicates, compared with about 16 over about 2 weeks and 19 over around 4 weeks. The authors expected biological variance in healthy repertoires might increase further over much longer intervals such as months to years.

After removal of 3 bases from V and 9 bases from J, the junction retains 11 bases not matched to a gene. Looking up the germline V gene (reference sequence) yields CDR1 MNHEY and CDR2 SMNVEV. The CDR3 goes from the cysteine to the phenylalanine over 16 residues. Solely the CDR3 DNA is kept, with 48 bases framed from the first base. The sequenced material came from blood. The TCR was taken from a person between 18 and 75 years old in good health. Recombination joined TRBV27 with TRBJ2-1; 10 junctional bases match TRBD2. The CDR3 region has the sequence CASSLTLAGLSSEQFF. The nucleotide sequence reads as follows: TGTGCCAGCAGTTTGACACTAGCGGGACTCTCTAGTGAGCAGTTCTTC.